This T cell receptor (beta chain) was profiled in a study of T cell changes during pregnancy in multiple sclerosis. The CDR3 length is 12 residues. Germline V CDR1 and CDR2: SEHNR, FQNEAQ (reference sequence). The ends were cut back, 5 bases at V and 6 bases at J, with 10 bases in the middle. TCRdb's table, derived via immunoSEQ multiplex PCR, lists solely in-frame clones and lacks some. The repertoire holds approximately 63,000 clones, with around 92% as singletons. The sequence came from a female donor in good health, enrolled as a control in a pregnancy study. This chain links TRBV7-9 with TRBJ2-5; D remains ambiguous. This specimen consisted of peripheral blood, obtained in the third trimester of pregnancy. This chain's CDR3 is CASSRLYKTQYF. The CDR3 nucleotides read TGTGCCAGCAGCCGTTTGTATAAGACCCAGTACTTC. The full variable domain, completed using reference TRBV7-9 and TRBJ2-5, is DTGVSQNPRHKITKRGQNVTFRCDPISEHNRLYWYRQTLGQGPEFLTYFQNEAQLEKSRLLSDRFSAERPKGSFSTLEIQRTEQGDSAMYLCASSRLYKTQYFGPGTRLLVL.